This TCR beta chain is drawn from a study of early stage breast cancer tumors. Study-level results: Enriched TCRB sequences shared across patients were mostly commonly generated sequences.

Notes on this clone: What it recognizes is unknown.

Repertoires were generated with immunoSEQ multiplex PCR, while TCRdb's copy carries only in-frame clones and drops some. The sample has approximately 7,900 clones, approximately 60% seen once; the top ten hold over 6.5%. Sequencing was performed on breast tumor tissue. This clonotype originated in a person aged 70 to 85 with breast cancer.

The chain's CDR3 is CASSIVQGAYEQYF. As DNA, the CDR3 is TGTGCCAGTAGTATAGTACAGGGGGCCTACGAGCAGTACTTC. V gene TRBV19 combines with J gene TRBJ2-7; the match to TRBD1 covers 8 bases. The V segment lost 1 base and the J segment 2 bases; nucleotides outside the gene matches: 1. Germline loops: CDR1 LNHDA, CDR2 SQIVND (reference sequence). This CDR3 spans 14 amino acids.